What follows is one T cell receptor (beta chain) and its context. This specimen belongs to a study of blood T cell repertoires in COVID-19. At the level of the study: The cDNA or gDNA used as material had been derived from T cells, B-cell-depleted T cells, or PBMCs.

Assay used: immunoSEQ multiplex PCR; TCRdb lists only in-frame clones, some missing. The table lists some 300,000 clones, approximately 86% of them singletons. The CDR3 spans 15 residues. With V trimmed by 7 bases and J by 1 base, 7 bases remained unmatched. Germline V gene data show CDR1 as MDHEN and CDR2 as SYDVKM. In Seattle, patients joined the study during active infection and were tracked longitudinally. The rearrangement joins TRBV28 to TRBJ1-2; the match to TRBD1 covers 9 bases. Sequencing used peripheral blood. This clonotype was sampled from a woman between 70 and 85 years old with COVID-19, enrolled during active disease. CDR3 loop: CASIAAGQGNYGYTF. The CDR3, as DNA: TGTGCCAGCATTGCCGCGGGACAGGGTAACTATGGCTACACCTTC.